The rows below give T cell receptor beta chains drawn from one sample of a study of early T cells in non-severe SARS-CoV-2 infection. MiXCR, applied by TCRdb to the 5' RACE reads, yields one record per CDR3 protein. The sample has under 45,000 distinct CDR3 sequences; almost 5.5% are singletons. Specimen: whole blood, collected at baseline. The receptors originated from an adult who was a healthcare worker with PCR-confirmed SARS-CoV-2 infection or an uninfected control (not recorded which). The CDR3 runs from the conserved cysteine through the conserved F or W. A D gene is named only where the DNA matches it firmly. Size values are once, few and many counts, or a class for expanded clones, and some rows have none.

NA	TRBJ2-3	many	TRBV7-8	TGTGCCAGCAGCAGTCCCGGGACTTTTGATACGCAGTATTTT	CASSSPGTFDTQYF
TRBD1	TRBJ1-1	many	TRBV12-3/TRBV12-4	TGTGCCAGCAGACGAGACAGGGTCACTGAAGCTTTCTTT	CASRRDRVTEAFF
NA	TRBJ1-6	many	TRBV5-1	TGCGCCAGCAGCTTGTTGCGGGGAACCTATAATTCACCCCTCCACTTT	CASSLLRGTYNSPLHF
NA	TRBJ1-2	NA	TRBV4-1	TGCGCCAGCAGCCAAGATCTTGGTTTCGGAGGGGGAACTAACTATGGCTACACCTTC	CASSQDLGFGGGTNYGYTF
NA	TRBJ2-1	few	TRBV4-3	TGCGCCAGCAGCCAAGATGCGGGTAGTCCGGACAATGAGCAGTTCTTC	CASSQDAGSPDNEQFF
NA	TRBJ2-2	many	TRBV6-5	TGTGCCAGCAGTTATAGTAGGAACACCGGGGAGCTGTTTTTT	CASSYSRNTGELFF
NA	TRBJ1-1	many	TRBV20-1	TGCAGTGCACATAAAATCGGGGGCTTGAACACTGAAGCTTTCTTT	CSAHKIGGLNTEAFF
TRBD2	TRBJ2-2	few	TRBV30	TGTGCCTGGAGTGTAAACAGCGGGAGTGTCGGGGAGCTGTTTTTT	CAWSVNSGSVGELFF
NA	TRBJ1-1	NA	TRBV24-1	TGTGCCACCAGTGATTTGGTGGGCACTGAAGCTTTCTTT	CATSDLVGTEAFF
NA	TRBJ1-2	NA	TRBV13	TGTGCCAGCAGCTTAGCAGCGAATGGTAGAGATGGCTACACCTTC	CASSLAANGRDGYTF
TRBD1	TRBJ1-5	few	TRBV5-5	TGTGCCAGCAGCTTTAGGGGACAGGGGGCTTACAATCAGCCCCAGCATTTT	CASSFRGQGAYNQPQHF
TRBD1	TRBJ2-5	few	TRBV7-2	TGTGCCAGCAGCGGCGACAGGGCCTGGGAGACCCAGTACTTC	CASSGDRAWETQYF
TRBD1	TRBJ1-6	many	TRBV27	TGTGCCAGCAGTTGCGGACTCCGGGACAGGGATCCTACCCTCCACTTT	CASSCGLRDRDPTLHF
NA	TRBJ1-6	few	TRBV11-2	TGTGCCAGCAGCTTAGTAGTGGCAGGGTCTTCACCCCTCCACTTT	CASSLVVAGSSPLHF
NA	TRBJ2-7	NA	TRBV10-3	TGTGCCATTAGGGGCAGGCCCTACGAGCAGTACTTC	CAIRGRPYEQYF
TRBD2	TRBJ2-3	many	TRBV9	TGTGCCAGCAGCCCCGACCCGGGGGGTACGCAGTATTTT	CASSPDPGGTQYF
TRBD1	TRBJ2-3	NA	TRBV28	TGTGCCAGCAGTTTCCTTGCAGGGGGATCAGATACGCAGTATTTT	CASSFLAGGSDTQYF
NA	TRBJ2-7	NA	TRBV7-7	TGTGCTAGCAGCTCTACCGGGGGAGGCGAGCAGTACTTC	CASSSTGGGEQYF
NA	TRBJ2-1	many	TRBV30	TGTGCCTGGGTAAAGGACAGAGGGAGAGGAGAGCAGTTCTTC	CAWVKDRGRGEQFF
NA	TRBJ2-3	many	TRBV7-2	TGTGCCAGCAGCTTAGGAACGGCGGGGCTGGATACGCAGTATTTT	CASSLGTAGLDTQYF
NA	TRBJ2-3	many	TRBV4-2	TGTGCCAGCAGCCTCGATTTAGTGGGTCCGCAGTATTTT	CASSLDLVGPQYF
TRBD1	TRBJ1-2	many	TRBV12-5	TGTGCTAGTGGTTTGGGACAGGGGGCCGGAAACTATGGCTACACCTTC	CASGLGQGAGNYGYTF
NA	TRBJ2-3	many	TRBV24-1	TGTGCCACCAGTGATTCTCTGGGACTCAGCACAGATACGCAGTATTTT	CATSDSLGLSTDTQYF
NA	TRBJ2-7	many	TRBV7-9	TGTGCCAGCAGCCGAGGGGCCTACGAGCAGTACTTC	CASSRGAYEQYF
NA	TRBJ1-1	NA	TRBV6-5	TGTGCCAGCAGTTACTCATGGAGCACTGAAGCTTTCTTT	CASSYSWSTEAFF
TRBD2	TRBJ2-7	many	TRBV20-1	TGCAGTGCTAGAGCGACTAGCGGGAGGGTGTACGAGCAGTACTTC	CSARATSGRVYEQYF
NA	TRBJ2-3	medium-sized	TRBV10-1	TGCGCCACCGCTATGAGCACAGATACGCAGTATTTT	CATAMSTDTQYF
NA	TRBJ2-1	many	TRBV5-1	TGCGCCAGCAGCCCGACTGGGAAATACAATGAGCAGTTCTTC	CASSPTGKYNEQFF
TRBD1	TRBJ1-1	many	TRBV5-6	TGTGCCAGCAGCGGACGGGACAGGGGCATCATGAACACTGAAGCTTTCTTT	CASSGRDRGIMNTEAFF
NA	TRBJ2-2	many	TRBV7-9	TGTGCCAGCAGCCCCGGACCGAACACCGGGGAGCTGTTTTTT	CASSPGPNTGELFF
TRBD1	TRBJ2-1	many	TRBV7-9	TGTGCCAGCAGCCCCCCCGACAGGGACCTTCACAATGAGCAGTTCTTC	CASSPPDRDLHNEQFF
NA	TRBJ1-1	NA	TRBV6-5	TGTACCAGCAGTTATGCAGGGTACAGGAGAGACACTGAAGCTTTCTTT	CTSSYAGYRRDTEAFF
TRBD1	TRBJ2-7	many	TRBV5-1	TGCGCCAGCAGCCGTAGACAGGGATCCTACGAGCAGTACTTC	CASSRRQGSYEQYF
NA	TRBJ2-1	many	TRBV6-5	TGTGCCAGCAGTTATCGCAGGGCCACTTACAATGAGCAGTTCTTC	CASSYRRATYNEQFF
NA	TRBJ2-1	NA	TRBV5-1	TGCGCCAGCAGCTTGACGAAAAACTCCTACAATGAGCAGTTCTTC	CASSLTKNSYNEQFF
TRBD2	TRBJ2-3	many	TRBV20-1	TGCAGTGTACCCGGGACTAGCGGGAGTTCCCACACAGATACGCAGTATTTT	CSVPGTSGSSHTDTQYF
NA	TRBJ2-3	many	TRBV11-2	TGTGCCAGCAGCGCAGCCCAGGAGTCGGCTATGGATACGCAGTATTTT	CASSAAQESAMDTQYF
TRBD2	TRBJ2-3	many	TRBV20-1	TGCAGTATACCGGGACTAGCGGCAGATACGCAGTATTTT	CSIPGLAADTQYF
NA	TRBJ2-7	many	TRBV24-1	TGTGCCACCAGTGAACCAGGGGGAGGGAATGCTGGCGAGCAGTACTTC	CATSEPGGGNAGEQYF
NA	TRBJ2-5	many	TRBV7-8	TGTGCCAGCAGGCCCCGGGCGTTTCAAGAGACCCAGTACTTC	CASRPRAFQETQYF
NA	TRBJ2-3	few	TRBV4-3	TGCGCCAGCAGCCAAGAGGGGGGAACAGATACGCAGTATTTT	CASSQEGGTDTQYF
NA	TRBJ2-3	NA	TRBV18	TGTGCCAGCTCCTCGTTGGGCACAGATACGCAGTATTTT	CASSSLGTDTQYF
NA	TRBJ2-6	many	TRBV19	TGTGCCAGTAGTATAATCCCGACAGCTGGGGCCAACGTCCTGACTTTC	CASSIIPTAGANVLTF
NA	TRBJ1-1	NA	TRBV5-1	TGCGCCAGCATGGTGGGGGAGAACACTGAAGCTTTCTTT	CASMVGENTEAFF
NA	TRBJ2-2	many	TRBV7-3	TGTGCCACCTCGAACACCGGGGAGCTGTTTTTT	CATSNTGELFF
NA	TRBJ1-1	few	TRBV2	TGTGCCAGCACTCTTCTGTGGGACACTGAAGCTTTCTTT	CASTLLWDTEAFF
NA	TRBJ2-1	many	TRBV29-1	TGCAGCGTTGAATCACTCTACAATGAGCAGTTCTTC	CSVESLYNEQFF
NA	TRBJ2-3	many	TRBV7-2	TGTGCCAGCAGCCCATCTCCGGGTCACAGCGATACGCAGTATTTT	CASSPSPGHSDTQYF
NA	TRBJ1-5	many	TRBV30	TGTGCCTGGAGCCCGGCCACCCCGAGGCAGCCCCAGCATTTT	CAWSPATPRQPQHF
NA	TRBJ2-5	many	TRBV30	TGTGCCTGGAGTCCGGGTTTGCAGACCCAGTACTTC	CAWSPGLQTQYF
TRBD1	TRBJ2-5	NA	TRBV27	TGTGCCAGCAGTCCGGACAGGGCGGTTGGGGAGACCCAGTACTTC	CASSPDRAVGETQYF
TRBD1	TRBJ2-3	many	TRBV7-9	TGTGCCAGCAGCCTAACAGGGGAAGGGCCCCCAGATACGCAGTATTTT	CASSLTGEGPPDTQYF
NA	TRBJ2-3	NA	TRBV24-1	TGTGCCACCAGTGATACGACAGCACCCCGAGATACGCAGTATTTT	CATSDTTAPRDTQYF
NA	TRBJ1-1	many	TRBV5-1	TGCGCCAGCAGCGTATCCGGAGGTCTCACTGAAGCTTTCTTT	CASSVSGGLTEAFF
TRBD2	TRBJ2-1	many	TRBV11-3	TGTGCCAGCAGCTTCCCCGGGACTAGCGCTAGTAATGAGCAGTTCTTC	CASSFPGTSASNEQFF
NA	TRBJ1-6	many	TRBV7-2	TGTGCCAGCAGCTTAGGCCCCCCTGGGTATAATTCACCCCTCCACTTT	CASSLGPPGYNSPLHF
NA	TRBJ1-1	many	TRBV5-1	TGCGCCAGCAGCTTGCCCAGACAAAACACTGAAGCTTTCTTT	CASSLPRQNTEAFF